A single sample gave rise to the 16 T cell receptor beta chains below, sequenced in a study of vaccination effects on CD4 cells after COVID-19. The protocol was immunoSEQ multiplex PCR, while the TCRdb copy is restricted to in-frame clones and leaves out a portion. Of more than 11,000 clones listed, around three quarters are singletons. These TCRs are of unknown antigen specificity. CD4+ T cells specific for antigen were expanded with viral peptide pools by the ViraFEST assay before sequencing. The culture ran for roughly ten days before CD4+ T cells were isolated. Two-dose vaccination with either BNT162b2 or mRNA-1273 was given to the participants. The material was CD4+ T cells from PBMCs cultured with SARS-CoV-2 spike peptides, obtained after COVID-19 vaccination. The receptor set was obtained from a human donor who received a COVID-19 vaccine.

This clone was seen once. The rearrangement joins TRBV6-1 to TRBJ1-1; tentatively, D is TRBD1 (6 bases). The V and J ends lost 4 bases and 5 bases respectively, with 23 bases between them. From germline, CDR1 is MNHNS and CDR2 SASEGT. The length of the CDR3 is 17 residues. For the CDR3, the DNA is TGTGCCAGCAGTGGGCCGCAGGCAGGGGCCCGGGGGACTGAAGCTTTCTTT. It translates to CASSGPQAGARGTEAFF.

The chain couples TRBV4-2 to TRBJ1-2; tentatively, D is TRBD1 (6 bases). There are 17 residues in the CDR3. Germline V gives CDR1 LGHNA, CDR2 YNFKEQ. The V end was cut by 0 bases, the J end by 4 bases, with 18 bases between. The CDR3 nucleotides read TGTGCCAGCAGCCAAGATGACATGGGACATCGGACCTATGGCTACACCTTC. Amino acid sequence: CASSQDDMGHRTYGYTF.

This clone has more than one count but fewer than ten. The chain combines TRBV6-6 with TRBJ1-4, with D perhaps TRBD1 (6 bases). V was shortened by 5 bases and J by 0 bases, with 16 bases between the two germline ends. This CDR3 contains 17 residues. Germline V lookup: CDR1 MNHNY, CDR2 SVGAGI (reference sequence). Written as DNA, the CDR3 is TGTGCCAGCAGTCGAAGGGGGACTTATGCAACTAATGAAAAACTGTTTTTT. Residues: CASSRRGTYATNEKLFF.

This clone is deemed medium-sized. The gene calls are TRBV6-2 or TRBV6-3 and TRBJ2-1, with TRBD2 identical over 11 bases. Germline V gene sequence: CDR1 MNHEY, CDR2 SVGEGT. V shed 4 bases and J 7 bases; nucleotides not matched to a gene: 6. The CDR3 spans 15 residues. CDR3 residues: CASSFSSGGLNEQFF. The CDR3 nucleotides read TGTGCCAGCAGTTTCTCTAGCGGGGGGCTGAATGAGCAGTTCTTC.

This chain joins TRBV4-1 and TRBJ1-6; D is undetermined. CDR3 length equals 16 residues. Between the trimmed V and J ends, which lost 0 bases and 8 bases, there was a span of 14 bases. Germline lookup yields CDR1 MGHRA and CDR2 YSYEKL. CDR3: CASSQDQALMYSPLHF. CDR3 sequence (DNA): TGCGCCAGCAGCCAAGATCAGGCGCTAATGTATTCACCCCTCCACTTT.

The chain is built from TRBV5-1 and TRBJ2-5; D gene ambiguous. The V gene's germline CDR1 is SGHRS and CDR2 YFSETQ. The CDR3 spans 14 residues. Trimming cost V 0 bases and J 1 base, with 7 bases left between them. The CDR3 spells CASSLVYPQETQYF. The CDR3 DNA reads TGCGCCAGCAGCTTGGTGTACCCCCAAGAGACCCAGTACTTC.

CDR3 in amino acids: CASTFSGQVQETQYF. CDR3 bases: TGCGCCAGCACCTTCTCGGGACAGGTACAAGAGACCCAGTACTTC. This sequence joins TRBV4-1 and TRBJ2-5; 8 bases align to TRBD1. CDR1 and CDR2 (germline): MGHRA, YSYEKL. The CDR3 spans 15 residues. The trim removed 7 bases at V and 2 bases at J, leaving 9 bases unmatched.

In its sample, this clone was seen a few times. The genes are TRBV7-2 and TRBJ1-5; 7 bases match TRBD1. After removal of 0 bases from V and 7 bases from J, the junction contained 6 bases not matched to a gene. The CDR3 length is 15 residues. Germline V gene sequence: CDR1 SGHTA, CDR2 FQGNSA. The CDR3 sequence: CASSLAPGGGQPQHF. Written as DNA, the CDR3 is TGTGCCAGCAGCTTAGCCCCAGGGGGAGGCCAGCCCCAGCATTTT.

The chain is built from TRBV5-1 and TRBJ2-7; no firm D call. Trimming took 3 bases from V and 3 from J, leaving 13 bases between them. Germline assignment: CDR1 SGHRS and CDR2 YFSETQ. This CDR3 region has 14 residues. CDR3 DNA sequence: TGCGCCAGCAGCTCGGGTGGGAACGGCTACGAGCAGTACTTC. Translation gives CASSSGGNGYEQYF.

A single count supports this clone. The chain carries TRBV7-2 and TRBJ1-5; perhaps TRBD1 as D (5 bases). The germline V gene encodes CDR1 SGHTA and CDR2 FQGNSA. CDR3 length: 12 residues. Deletions cut 1 base from V and 7 bases from J, with 5 bases between. This chain's CDR3 is CASSLGGQPQHF. For the CDR3, the DNA is TGTGCCAGCAGCTTAGGGGGGCAGCCCCAGCATTTT.

This clone has only one observation. The V and J genes are TRBV5-1 and TRBJ2-1; D call uncertain. CDR3 size: 15 residues. V was trimmed by 7 bases and J by 0 bases, leaving 14 bases between them. Germline V CDR1 and CDR2: SGHRS, YFSETQ. For the CDR3, the DNA is TGCGCCAGCTCCCTGGCGGACGCCTCCTACAATGAGCAGTTCTTC. This encodes CASSLADASYNEQFF.

Only a few counts were recorded for this clone. V usage is TRBV9 and J usage is TRBJ2-3; D is unresolved. V lost 6 bases and J lost 2, with 10 bases in between. This CDR3 region has 13 residues. CDR1 and CDR2 (germline): SGDLS, YYNGEE. CDR3: CASTLAPTDTQYF. CDR3 nucleotide sequence: TGTGCCAGCACCTTGGCCCCCACAGATACGCAGTATTTT. Variable domain in full (rest from reference TRBV9 and TRBJ2-3): DSGVTQTPKHLITATGQRVTLRCSPRSGDLSVYWYQQSLDQGLQFLIQYYNGEERAKGNILERFSAQQFPDLHSELNLSSLELGDSALYFCASTLAPTDTQYFGPGTRLTVL.

By sample fraction, this clone is large (0.1 to 1%). The J gene is TRBJ1-1, the V gene TRBV3-1 (or the pseudogene TRBV3-2); D is ambiguous. This CDR3 has 14 amino acids. The V and J ends lost 1 base and 7 bases respectively, with 13 bases between them. CDR1 is LGHDT and CDR2 is YNNKEL in the germline V gene (reference sequence). The CDR3 protein is CASSQVQGRGEAFF. The CDR3 bases are TGTGCCAGCAGCCAAGTTCAAGGTCGAGGTGAAGCTTTCTTT.

The V gene is TRBV5-1, the J gene TRBJ2-3; the D gene is possibly TRBD2 (5 bases). The length of the CDR3 is 14 residues. The germline CDR1 and CDR2 sequences are SGHRS and YFSETQ. With 1 base removed from V and 3 bases from J, the gap between germline ends came to 9 bases. The CDR3 DNA sequence: TGCGCCAGCAGCTTGACTAGGGTGACAGATACGCAGTATTTT. Amino acids: CASSLTRVTDTQYF.

This chain joins TRBV9 and TRBJ2-5; weak D call: TRBD2 (6 bases). V was clipped by 0 bases and J by 2 bases, with 14 bases between them. The CDR3 is 16 residues long. Germline CDR1 reads SGDLS; CDR2 reads YYNGEE. CDR3 sequence (DNA): TGTGCCAGCAGCGTAGCCCCTCGGGCGGGGCAAGAGACCCAGTACTTC. Its translation is CASSVAPRAGQETQYF.

The chain uses TRBV28 and TRBJ1-6; TRBD1 agrees at 8 bases. Trimming took 3 bases from V and 8 from J; bases not matched to a gene: 9. The CDR3 has 16 residues. Germline V gene lookup returns CDR1 MDHEN and CDR2 SYDVKM. CDR3 residues: CASSFSGLTGDSPLHF. The CDR3 region has the DNA TGTGCCAGCAGTTTTAGCGGGTTGACAGGGGATTCACCCCTCCACTTT.